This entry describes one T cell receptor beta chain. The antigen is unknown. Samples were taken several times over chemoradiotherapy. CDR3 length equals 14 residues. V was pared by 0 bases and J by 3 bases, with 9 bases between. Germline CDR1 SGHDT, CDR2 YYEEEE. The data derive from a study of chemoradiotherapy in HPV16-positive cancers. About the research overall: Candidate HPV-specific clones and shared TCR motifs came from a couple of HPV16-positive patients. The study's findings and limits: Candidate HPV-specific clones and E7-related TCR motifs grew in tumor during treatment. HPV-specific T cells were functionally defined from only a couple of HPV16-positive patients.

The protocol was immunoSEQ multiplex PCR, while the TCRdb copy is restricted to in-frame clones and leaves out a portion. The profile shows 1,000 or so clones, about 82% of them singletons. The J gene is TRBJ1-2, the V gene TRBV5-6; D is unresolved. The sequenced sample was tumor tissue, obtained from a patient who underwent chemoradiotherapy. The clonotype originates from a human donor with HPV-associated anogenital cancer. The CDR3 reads CASSLGRSDYGYTF. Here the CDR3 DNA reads TGTGCCAGCAGCTTGGGCAGAAGTGACTATGGCTACACCTTC.